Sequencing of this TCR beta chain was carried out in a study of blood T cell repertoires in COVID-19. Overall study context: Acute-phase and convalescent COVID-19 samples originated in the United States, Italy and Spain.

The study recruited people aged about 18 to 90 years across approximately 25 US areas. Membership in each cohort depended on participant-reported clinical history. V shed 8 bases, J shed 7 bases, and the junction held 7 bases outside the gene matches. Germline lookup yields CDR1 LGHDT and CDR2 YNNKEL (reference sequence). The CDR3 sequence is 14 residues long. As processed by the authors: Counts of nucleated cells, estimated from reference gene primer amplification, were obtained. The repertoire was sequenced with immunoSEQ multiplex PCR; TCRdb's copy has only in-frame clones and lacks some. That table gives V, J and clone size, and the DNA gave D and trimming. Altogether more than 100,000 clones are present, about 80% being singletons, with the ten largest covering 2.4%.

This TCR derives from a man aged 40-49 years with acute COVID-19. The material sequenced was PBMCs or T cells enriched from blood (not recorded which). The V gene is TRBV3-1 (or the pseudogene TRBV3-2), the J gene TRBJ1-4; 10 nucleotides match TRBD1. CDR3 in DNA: TGTGCCAGCCGCTCGACAGGGGGCTTTGAAAAACTGTTTTTT. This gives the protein CASRSTGGFEKLFF.